This T cell receptor beta chain originates from a study of CXCR3-negative and CXCR3-positive naive CD8 T cells. Study-level points and caveats: It was found that naive subsets had comparable surface CD5, and TCR strength was inferred from TRB CDR3 properties. Relative to CXCR3-negative naive cells, CXCR3-positive naive cells had more hydrophobic TRB CDR3s. Memory CD8+ cells showed much lower diversity, while both naive subsets displayed comparably high diversity.

Details on this clonotype: Its specificity is unknown.

CD45RO-CCR7+CD27+CD95- marked naive CD8+ T cells. Germline V gives CDR1 MNHEY, CDR2 SVGEGT. The CDR3 covers 16 residues. With UMI labels, 5' RACE was used to prepare the TRB cDNA libraries. From its re-call of the 5' RACE reads, TCRdb lists each CDR3 protein once, without DNA. Across about 80,000 distinct CDR3 sequences, the top ten clones capture more than 1.5% of the sample. The sample comprised naive CXCR3- CD8+ T cells from blood. Subset in this sample: CD45RO-CCR7+CD27+CD95- naive CD8+ T cells lacking CXCR3 (TNR3-). The genes are TRBV6-2 or TRBV6-3 and TRBJ1-1; no DNA is available, so the TRBD1 call from TCRdb remains unchecked. This TCR came from a human donor in good health. Some clones in this sample may be carry-over from other donors' samples. CDR3: CASSYGRTGGNTEAFF.